A single sample is the source of the 25 T cell receptor beta chains below, sequenced in a study of cytomegalovirus exposure and HLA in healthy donors (dated by TCRdb to 2016 to 2017). Libraries were built with the immunoSEQ multiplex PCR assay. A mixture of 60 forward primers for TCR Vbeta segments and 13 reverse primers for TCR Jbeta segments was used in the multiplex PCR. TCRdb took this table from immuneACCESS and kept in-frame rearrangements with V and J called. Such tables lack part of the clones; where checked against another copy, unresolved V genes explain under half of the gap, and the rest is unexplained. Recorded for this sample are under 200,000 clones; 65% to 80% of them occurred a single time. The biggest ten clones account for about 2.6% of the sample. Sequenced input: PBMCs. Source of these receptors: a woman aged 35 to 49 in good health and CMV-seropositive.

This clone was observed once. The junction departs from the called germline gene at one end, perhaps through a read error. V gene TRBV27 combines with J gene TRBJ2-3, with 8 bases matching TRBD1. The V gene's germline CDR1 is MNHEY and CDR2 SMNVEV (reference sequence). CDR3 length: 13 residues. Here the CDR3 reads CASSSLQGDTQCF. In DNA form, the CDR3 reads TGTGCCAGCAGTTCACTACAGGGGGATACGCAGTGTTTT.

The genes are TRBV20-1 and TRBJ1-2; D unclear. This CDR3 is built from 11 residues. Trimming cost V 1 base and J 6 bases, with 6 bases left between them. Germline CDR1 is DFQATT and CDR2 is SNEGSKA (reference sequence). As DNA, the CDR3 is TGCAGTGCTAGAGCGGGGAATGGCTACACCTTC. This codes for CSARAGNGYTF.

The chain employs TRBV7-6 and TRBJ2-3; 9 nucleotides line up with TRBD2. This CDR3 is built from 18 residues. Germline values: CDR1 SGHVS, CDR2 FNYEAQ. J was trimmed by 3 bases and V by 5 bases; bases with no gene match: 15. As DNA, the CDR3 is TGTGCCAGCAGCGGCCTAGCGGGGCCCCGCGTTAGTACAGATACGCAGTATTTT. This translates into CASSGLAGPRVSTDTQYF.

The rearrangement joins TRBV7-9 to TRBJ1-4; D is unclear. The CDR3 contains 16 residues. Germline CDR1 and CDR2: SEHNR and FQNEAQ (reference sequence). V was cut by 3 bases and J by 1 base, with 12 bases left in between. CDR3 amino acids: CASSFLAGGTNEKLFF. DNA of the CDR3: TGTGCCAGCAGCTTTTTGGCGGGCGGAACTAATGAAAAACTGTTTTTT.

The chain carries TRBV7-8 and TRBJ2-5; 9 bases agree with TRBD2. This CDR3 comprises 14 residues. CDR1 and CDR2 from the germline V gene are SGHVS and FQNEAQ. V lost 7 bases and J lost 4; bases outside the gene matches: 7. The CDR3 DNA follows: TGTGCCAGCAAGCCCCCAGCGGGGGGAGAGACCCAGTACTTC. Translation gives CASKPPAGGETQYF.

Only a few counts were recorded for this clone. The chain's CDR3 is CASTPGQGRPGANVLTF. The CDR3 coding sequence is TGTGCCAGCACCCCGGGACAGGGGAGACCTGGGGCCAACGTCCTGACTTTC. This rearrangement joins TRBV2 to TRBJ2-6; 10 bases map to TRBD1. The CDR3 covers 17 residues. Per germline, CDR1 SNHLY and CDR2 FYNNEI. Trimming at V came to 7 bases and at J to 2 bases, leaving 8 bases not matched to a gene.

V usage is TRBV5-1 and J usage is TRBJ2-7; tentatively, D is TRBD1 (5 bases). Germline loops: CDR1 SGHRS, CDR2 YFSETQ. V dropped 0 bases and J dropped 6 bases, with 25 bases sitting between them. The CDR3 contains 18 residues. The CDR3 DNA is TGCGCCAGCAGCTTGGAATCTATCACAGGTCGTCCTACGTTCGAGCAGTACTTC. Translating it yields CASSLESITGRPTFEQYF.

This clone was observed a few times. This rearrangement joins TRBV7-2 to TRBJ2-5; 10 nucleotides line up with TRBD2. Germline CDR1 SGHTA, CDR2 FQGNSA. The CDR3 runs 15 residues. V was pared by 2 bases and J by 5 bases, with 5 bases of the junction left unmatched. Written as DNA, the CDR3 is TGTGCCAGCAGCTTAACTAGCGGGGCGGGGGAGACCCAGTACTTC. It is translated as CASSLTSGAGETQYF.

This clone was counted once. The genes are TRBV4-3 and TRBJ1-4, with no clear D. Trimming pared 0 bases from V and 2 bases from J, leaving 4 bases between. Germline CDR1 is LGHNA and CDR2 is YSLEER. This CDR3 spans 14 amino acids. CDR3 sequence (DNA): TGCGCCAGCAGCCAAGATCGGACTAATGAAAAACTGTTTTTT. This translates into CASSQDRTNEKLFF.

The chain is built from TRBV27 and TRBJ1-1, with 7 bases matching TRBD1. Germline assignment: CDR1 MNHEY and CDR2 SMNVEV (reference sequence). The J segment lost 1 base and the V segment lost 2 bases, leaving 1 base of the junction unmatched. The CDR3 length is 14 residues. The CDR3 here is CASSLNRGNTEAFF. CDR3 DNA sequence: TGTGCCAGCAGTTTAAACAGGGGGAACACTGAAGCTTTCTTT.

J is TRBJ1-2 and V is TRBV27; 8 nucleotides agree with TRBD1. In germline, CDR1 is MNHEY, CDR2 SMNVEV (reference sequence). The CDR3 is made up of 15 amino acids. V was pared by 5 bases and J by 5 bases, with 10 bases of the junction left unmatched. Here the CDR3 reads CASSLQGQGWYGYTF. The CDR3, as DNA: TGTGCCAGCAGTCTACAAGGACAGGGTTGGTATGGCTACACCTTC.

This chain joins TRBV10-3 and TRBJ2-3, with D possibly being TRBD2 (6 bases). The germline CDR1 and CDR2 sequences are ENHRY and SYGVKD. CDR3 length: 15 residues. Trimming removed 2 bases from V and 4 bases from J, with 13 bases in between. For the CDR3, the DNA is TGTGCCATCAGTGAGATGGGCGGGGTTCCAGATACGCAGTATTTT. Residues: CAISEMGGVPDTQYF.

Note on this clone: Other DNA sequences in this sample translate to the same CDR3. The rearrangement links TRBV5-1 to TRBJ1-2, with a tentative D call TRBD1 (5 bases). Germline V gene data show CDR1 as SGHRS and CDR2 as YFSETQ. V gave up 0 bases and J gave up 4 bases, with 13 bases separating them. CDR3 length: 15 residues. CDR3 sequence (DNA): TGCGCCAGCAGCTTGGGAGAGACAGCGGGCTATGGCTACACCTTC. It is translated as CASSLGETAGYGYTF.

This chain uses TRBV16 with TRBJ1-4; D is uncertain. V lost 4 bases and J lost 5, with 5 bases in between. This CDR3 has 12 residues. Germline CDR1 is KGHSY and CDR2 is FQNENV. The CDR3 loop reads CASSPENEKLFF. In nucleotides, the CDR3 is TGTGCCAGCAGCCCTGAGAATGAAAAACTGTTTTTT.

The chain has TRBV4-1 and TRBJ2-1; 12 positions agree with TRBD2. With 3 bases clipped from V and 4 bases from J, the junction kept 7 bases outside the gene matches. CDR1 is MGHRA, CDR2 YSYEKL, per germline. CDR3 size: 17 residues. The CDR3 DNA follows: TGCGCCAGCAGCCACCTTAGACTAGCGGGGGTATACAATGAGCAGTTCTTC. Its protein is CASSHLRLAGVYNEQFF.

The sample holds one count of this clone. The rearrangement joins TRBV2 to TRBJ2-7; D unresolved. Trimming took 0 bases from V and 7 from J, leaving 4 bases between them. The germline gives CDR1 SNHLY, CDR2 FYNNEI. This CDR3 is built from 11 residues. CDR3 coding DNA: TGTGCCAGCAGTGAAGCGCGGGAGCAGTACTTC. This encodes CASSEAREQYF.

The chain couples TRBV27 to TRBJ2-5; 8 bases align to TRBD2. Trimming cost V 4 bases and J 9 bases; bases outside gene matches: 13. The CDR3 is 15 amino acids. Germline V gene lookup returns CDR1 MNHEY and CDR2 SMNVEV (reference sequence). CDR3 in DNA: TGTGCCAGCAGTTCACCGAGCGGGGGTCAGAGGGCCCAGTACTTC. The encoded protein is CASSSPSGGQRAQYF.

This clone occurred a few times. The J gene is TRBJ2-7, the V gene TRBV7-2; TRBD1 is a possible D gene (6 bases). V gave up 4 bases and J gave up 11 bases, with 15 bases separating them. The length of the CDR3 is 12 residues. The germline V gene has CDR1 SGHTA and CDR2 FQGNSA. This chain's CDR3 is CASSSQQGLKYF. The CDR3 coding sequence is TGTGCCAGCAGCTCCCAACAGGGCCTTAAGTACTTC.

The V call is TRBV30, the J call TRBJ2-2, with 11 bases matching TRBD2. The CDR3 contains 16 residues. Per the germline V gene, CDR1 is GTSNPN and CDR2 is SVGIG (reference sequence). The ends lost 4 bases at V and 6 bases at J; junction bases unmatched: 10. The CDR3 is CAWIPPGLAGSGELFF. Here the CDR3 DNA reads TGTGCCTGGATCCCACCCGGACTAGCGGGCTCCGGGGAGCTGTTTTTT.

This clone was observed a single time. The V call is TRBV4-3, the J call TRBJ2-2; no firm D call. Germline V CDR1 and CDR2: LGHNA, YSLEER. V was pared by 1 base and J by 6 bases, with 6 bases between. The CDR3 totals 13 residues. In DNA form, the CDR3 reads TGCGCCAGCAGCCAAGCCCCCGCCGGGGAGCTGTTTTTT. Encoded protein: CASSQAPAGELFF.

This clone was recorded a few times. This sequence joins TRBV5-4 and TRBJ2-1, with D possibly TRBD2 on 5 matching bases. Looked up from germline, CDR1 is SGHNT and CDR2 is YYREEE (reference sequence). The CDR3 totals 16 residues. V was trimmed by 3 bases and J by 5 bases, leaving 18 bases between them. The CDR3 is CASSSPAGVGDNEQFF. DNA for the CDR3: TGTGCCAGCAGCTCCCCTGCCGGGGTAGGAGACAATGAGCAGTTCTTC.

The chain has TRBV6-1 and TRBJ2-3; 7 nucleotides align to TRBD2. This CDR3 contains 17 residues. V shed 0 bases and J 2 bases; nucleotides not matched to a gene: 8. From germline, CDR1 is MNHNS and CDR2 SASEGT. The CDR3 DNA reads TGTGCCAGCAGTGAAGCGGCTCGGGGGGTTGTCACAGATACGCAGTATTTT. Translation: CASSEAARGVVTDTQYF.

This sequence joins TRBV5-1 and TRBJ1-1, with 8 bases fitting TRBD1. This CDR3 region has 13 residues. Germline lookup yields CDR1 SGHRS and CDR2 YFSETQ. J was trimmed by 10 bases and V by 1 base; bases with no gene match: 6. The CDR3 DNA reads as TGCGCCAGCAGCTTGACAGGGGGGGATGGAGCTTTCTTT. Protein sequence: CASSLTGGDGAFF. The full variable domain, with the rest looked up from reference TRBV5-1 and TRBJ1-1, is KAGVTQTPRYLIKTRGQQVTLSCSPISGHRSVSWYQQTPGQGLQFLFEYFSETQRNKGNFPGRFSGRQFSNSRSEMNVSTLELGDSALYLCASSLTGGDGAFFGQGTRLTVV.

This chain joins TRBV19 and TRBJ2-2, with D perhaps TRBD1 (6 bases). Germline loops: CDR1 LNHDA, CDR2 SQIVND (reference sequence). This CDR3 spans 14 amino acids. V was pared by 6 bases and J by 2 bases, with 10 bases between. The CDR3: CASSRGLNTGELFF. CDR3 nucleotides: TGTGCCAGTAGCAGGGGATTAAACACCGGGGAGCTGTTTTTT. Full variable domain (missing parts from reference TRBV19 and TRBJ2-2): DGGITQSPKYLFRKEGQNVTLSCEQNLNHDAMYWYRQDPGQGLRLIYYSQIVNDFQKGDIAEGYSVSREKKESFPLTVTSAQKNPTAFYLCASSRGLNTGELFFGEGSRLTVL.

This chain joins TRBV28 and TRBJ1-2; 7 bases are a match to TRBD1. The CDR3 extends over 15 amino acids. In germline, CDR1 is MDHEN, CDR2 SYDVKM. V shed 5 bases, J shed 8 bases, and the junction held 14 bases outside the gene matches. The CDR3 is CASSTTRTGTGGYTF. The CDR3, as DNA: TGTGCCAGCAGTACCACCCGGACAGGTACGGGGGGCTACACCTTC.